The 15 T cell receptor beta chains presented below share a single source sample, sequenced in a study of shared clonotypes between healthy human individuals. Method: immunoSEQ multiplex PCR; TCRdb's copy keeps in-frame clones and lacks some. The sample shows 170,000 or so clones, 66% of them seen only once. The specimen sequenced was memory CD4+ T cells sorted from blood. Regarding subset: CD45RA-negative fraction. The source of these receptors is a man aged 25-40 years in good health.

The V call is TRBV30, the J call TRBJ2-3; 9 bases map to TRBD2. Looked up from germline, CDR1 is GTSNPN and CDR2 is SVGIG (reference sequence). The V and J ends lost 2 bases and 2 bases, in that order; junction bases with no gene match: 17. There are 19 residues in the CDR3. The CDR3 DNA reads TGTGCCTGGAGTTCGTCGGCTAGCGGGATATTGGGGAACACAGATACGCAGTATTTT. This codes for CAWSSSASGILGNTDTQYF.

The V call is TRBV4-1, the J call TRBJ2-1; D may be TRBD2 (5 bases). Between the trimmed V and J ends, which lost 4 bases and 6 bases, there was a span of 13 bases. Germline CDR1 reads MGHRA; CDR2 reads YSYEKL. CDR3 length: 14 amino acids. The CDR3 loop is CASSPSEGSNEQFF. The CDR3 region has the DNA TGCGCCAGCAGCCCATCCGAGGGCTCCAATGAGCAGTTCTTC.

The rearrangement uses TRBV15 and TRBJ2-3; D is ambiguous. The length of the CDR3 is 13 residues. V lost 4 bases and J lost 0, with 5 bases in between. CDR1 and CDR2 from the germline V gene are LNHNV and YYDKDF (reference sequence). CDR3 nucleotide sequence: TGTGCCACCAGCACCGGAAGCACAGATACGCAGTATTTT. It codes for CATSTGSTDTQYF.

This clone showed up just once. The chain combines TRBV9 with TRBJ2-3; D is perhaps TRBD2 (7 bases). Germline CDR1 SGDLS, CDR2 YYNGEE. This CDR3 has 19 amino acids. Trimming pared 4 bases from V and 6 bases from J, leaving 30 bases between. CDR3 nucleotides: TGTGCCAGCAGCCCTCCCCGAGGGGGGTTGGCGGGAGCTAGGGATACGCAGTATTTT. As protein: CASSPPRGGLAGARDTQYF. Full variable domain (outside the CDR3, taken from reference TRBV9 and TRBJ2-3): DSGVTQTPKHLITATGQRVTLRCSPRSGDLSVYWYQQSLDQGLQFLIQYYNGEERAKGNILERFSAQQFPDLHSELNLSSLELGDSALYFCASSPPRGGLAGARDTQYFGPGTRLTVL.

The chain combines TRBV10-1 with TRBJ2-7, with 8 bases matching TRBD1. The CDR3 spans 15 residues. Germline V gives CDR1 WNHNN, CDR2 SYGVQD (reference sequence). V lost 6 bases, J lost 2 bases, and 9 bases stayed unmatched. CDR3 residues: CASSPRQGPTYEQYF. As DNA, the CDR3 is TGCGCCAGCAGCCCAAGACAGGGGCCCACCTACGAGCAGTACTTC.

V and J are TRBV5-1 and TRBJ2-3; 8 positions match TRBD2. Germline V gives CDR1 SGHRS, CDR2 YFSETQ. V gave up 4 bases and J gave up 6 bases; unmatched junction bases: 16. CDR3 length equals 17 residues. This CDR3 is CASSPKGLASLLDTQYF. The CDR3, as DNA: TGCGCCAGCAGCCCTAAAGGACTAGCTTCCCTCTTGGATACGCAGTATTTT.

The chain carries TRBV9 and TRBJ1-1; D perhaps matches TRBD1 (6 bases). Germline assignment: CDR1 SGDLS and CDR2 YYNGEE. Trimming took off 4 bases at V and 0 bases at J, with 13 bases between the two ends. The CDR3 is 15 amino acids. CDR3 sequence: CASSSQTGLNTEAFF. The CDR3 nucleotides read TGTGCCAGCAGCTCTCAGACAGGCCTGAACACTGAAGCTTTCTTT.

In regard to this clone: Other nucleotide sequences in the sample specify the same CDR3. This chain links TRBV7-9 with TRBJ2-1, with TRBD2 identical over 8 bases. Trimming took 0 bases from V and 4 from J; bases not matched to a gene: 5. The germline V gene encodes CDR1 SEHNR and CDR2 FQNEAQ (reference sequence). This CDR3 is 16 amino acids long. The CDR3 here is CASSLALAGTYNEQFF. The CDR3 DNA follows: TGTGCCAGCAGCTTAGCCCTAGCGGGTACTTACAATGAGCAGTTCTTC.

This clone has just a few counts. The chain carries TRBV11-1 and TRBJ2-7; 8 nucleotides align to TRBD1. The CDR3 covers 14 residues. Germline V gene sequence: CDR1 SGHAT, CDR2 FQDESV (reference sequence). The V and J ends lost 4 bases and 3 bases, in that order; junction bases with no gene match: 5. The CDR3 DNA reads as TGTGCCAGCAGCTACGGACAGGGCATCTACGAGCAGTACTTC. This translates into CASSYGQGIYEQYF.

The chain carries TRBV28 and TRBJ1-5; D is ambiguous. The ends were cut back, 6 bases at V and 9 bases at J, with 15 bases in the middle. The CDR3 is 13 residues long. Germline V lookup: CDR1 MDHEN, CDR2 SYDVKM. The CDR3 is CASSSPSRGPQHF. The CDR3 coding sequence is TGTGCCAGCAGCTCCCCGTCCCGTGGGCCCCAGCATTTT.

V gene TRBV25-1 combines with J gene TRBJ1-2, with D uncertain. The CDR3 is 12 residues long. V was trimmed by 2 bases and J by 8 bases, leaving 9 bases between them. Germline values: CDR1 MGHDK, CDR2 SYGVNS. The CDR3 loop is CASSEEWWGYTF. The CDR3 DNA sequence: TGTGCCAGCAGTGAAGAGTGGTGGGGCTACACCTTC.

The V call is TRBV9, the J call TRBJ2-1; D uncertain. The CDR3 covers 13 residues. Germline V lookup: CDR1 SGDLS, CDR2 YYNGEE. Trimming shortened V by 0 bases and J by 9 bases, and 10 bases separated the two germline ends. The CDR3 loop is CASSVAHPGEQFF. CDR3 nucleotides: TGTGCCAGCAGCGTAGCTCATCCCGGTGAGCAGTTCTTC.

DNA of the CDR3: TGTGCCAGCAGTGGGGACAGGGTTGGGTCGCCCCAGCATTTT. As protein: CASSGDRVGSPQHF. The chain uses TRBV2 and TRBJ1-5, with 9 nucleotides matching TRBD1. Germline values: CDR1 SNHLY, CDR2 FYNNEI. V gave up 4 bases and J gave up 9 bases; unmatched junction bases: 7. The CDR3 is 14 amino acids.

In this sample, this clone turned up once. V gene TRBV27 combines with J gene TRBJ2-1; TRBD2 might be the D (5 bases). The CDR3 spans 15 residues. Trimming left V 5 bases short and J 0 bases short, with 11 bases between. Germline loops: CDR1 MNHEY, CDR2 SMNVEV (reference sequence). CDR3 sequence reads: CASSLLVGSYNEQFF. DNA of the CDR3: TGTGCCAGCAGTCTACTAGTCGGCTCCTACAATGAGCAGTTCTTC.

The sample holds a few counts of this clone. V is TRBV2 and J is TRBJ2-1; D gene uncertain. Germline values: CDR1 SNHLY, CDR2 FYNNEI. CDR3 size: 14 residues. V was cut by 6 bases and J by 8 bases, with 17 bases left in between. For the CDR3, the DNA is TGTGCCAGCAGGCCTTCCGGCTGGTGGGATGAGCAGTTCTTC. Translating it yields CASRPSGWWDEQFF.